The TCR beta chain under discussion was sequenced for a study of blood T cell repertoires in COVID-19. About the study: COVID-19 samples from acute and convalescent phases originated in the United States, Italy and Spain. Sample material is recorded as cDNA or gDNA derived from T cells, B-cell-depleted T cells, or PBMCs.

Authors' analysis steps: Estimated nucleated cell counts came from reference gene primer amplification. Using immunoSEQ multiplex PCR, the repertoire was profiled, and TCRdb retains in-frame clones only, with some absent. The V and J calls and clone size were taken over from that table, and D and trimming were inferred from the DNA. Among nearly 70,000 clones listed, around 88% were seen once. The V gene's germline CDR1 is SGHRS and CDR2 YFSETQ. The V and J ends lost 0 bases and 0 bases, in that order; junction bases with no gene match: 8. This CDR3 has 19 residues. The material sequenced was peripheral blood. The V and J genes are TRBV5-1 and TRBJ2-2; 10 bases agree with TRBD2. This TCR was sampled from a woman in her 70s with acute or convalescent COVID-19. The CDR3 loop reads CASSLGRSGGAANTGELFF. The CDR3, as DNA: TGCGCCAGCAGCTTGGGACGGAGCGGGGGGGCCGCGAACACCGGGGAGCTGTTTTTT. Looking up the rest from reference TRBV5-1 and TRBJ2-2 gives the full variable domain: KAGVTQTPRYLIKTRGQQVTLSCSPISGHRSVSWYQQTPGQGLQFLFEYFSETQRNKGNFPGRFSGRQFSNSRSEMNVSTLELGDSALYLCASSLGRSGGAANTGELFFGEGSRLTVL.